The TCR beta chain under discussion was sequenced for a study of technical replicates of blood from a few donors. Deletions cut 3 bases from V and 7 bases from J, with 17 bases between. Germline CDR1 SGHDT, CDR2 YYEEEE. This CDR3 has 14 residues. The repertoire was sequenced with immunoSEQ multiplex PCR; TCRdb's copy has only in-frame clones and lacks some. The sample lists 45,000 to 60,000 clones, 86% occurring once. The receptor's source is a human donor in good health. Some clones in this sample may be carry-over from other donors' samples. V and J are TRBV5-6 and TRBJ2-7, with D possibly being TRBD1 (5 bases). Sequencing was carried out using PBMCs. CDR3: CASSSPGWGGEQYF. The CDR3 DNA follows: TGTGCCAGCAGCTCACCGGGCTGGGGCGGAGAGCAGTACTTC.